This entry lists 2 T cell receptor beta chains sequenced from one sample in a study of cytomegalovirus exposure and HLA in healthy donors. A multiplex PCR was run with 60 Vbeta primers and 13 Jbeta primers. The method was immunoSEQ multiplex PCR; TCRdb's version includes in-frame clones alone and lacks a portion of them. The table records around 130,000 clones, around four fifths of them present only once. The sequencing input was PBMCs. The receptors were sampled from a middle-aged man in good health and CMV-seronegative.

J is TRBJ2-1 and V is TRBV7-9; D is ambiguous. CDR1 and CDR2 (germline): SEHNR, FQNEAQ (reference sequence). With 8 bases removed from V and 7 bases from J, the gap between germline ends came to 9 bases. This CDR3 region has 11 residues. CDR3 amino acids: CASEVWNEQFF. The CDR3 bases are TGTGCCAGCGAGGTTTGGAATGAGCAGTTCTTC.

The J gene is TRBJ2-1, the V gene TRBV4-3, with 14 bases that match TRBD2. Germline V CDR1 and CDR2: LGHNA, YSLEER. V dropped 6 bases and J dropped 6; count of bases not matched to a gene: 1. This CDR3 spans 14 amino acids. The DNA for the CDR3 is TGCGCCAGCAGGGGGACTAGCGGGAGCAATGAGCAGTTCTTC. It codes for CASRGTSGSNEQFF.